The subject of this entry is one TCR beta chain. CDR1 is KGHDR and CDR2 is SFDVKD in the germline V gene. Trimming took 9 bases from V and 4 from J; bases not matched to a gene: 6. The CDR3 contains 14 residues. The data originate from a study of blood T cell repertoires in COVID-19. Sequenced by immunoSEQ multiplex PCR; TCRdb stores in-frame clones only, minus some. The repertoire has just under 350,000 clones, around 80% of them found once; the top ten carry around 3%. The chain carries TRBV24-1 and TRBJ2-2; 8 positions agree with TRBD1. The sample taken for sequencing was peripheral blood. The TCR comes from a young man with active or convalescent COVID-19. As DNA, the CDR3 is TGTGCCACCTCCCGGACAGGGAGCACCGGGGAGCTGTTTTTT. Protein product: CATSRTGSTGELFF.